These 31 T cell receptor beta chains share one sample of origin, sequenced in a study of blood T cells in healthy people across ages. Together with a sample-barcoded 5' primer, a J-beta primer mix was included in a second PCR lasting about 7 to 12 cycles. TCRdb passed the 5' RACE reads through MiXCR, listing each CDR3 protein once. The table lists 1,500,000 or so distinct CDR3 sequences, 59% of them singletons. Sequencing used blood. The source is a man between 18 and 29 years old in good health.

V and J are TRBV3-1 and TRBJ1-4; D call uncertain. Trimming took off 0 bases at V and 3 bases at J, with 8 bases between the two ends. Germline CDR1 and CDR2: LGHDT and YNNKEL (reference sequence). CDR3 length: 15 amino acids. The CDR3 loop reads CASSQEVGANEKLFF. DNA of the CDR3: TGTGCCAGCAGCCAAGAGGTTGGGGCTAATGAAAAACTGTTTTTT.

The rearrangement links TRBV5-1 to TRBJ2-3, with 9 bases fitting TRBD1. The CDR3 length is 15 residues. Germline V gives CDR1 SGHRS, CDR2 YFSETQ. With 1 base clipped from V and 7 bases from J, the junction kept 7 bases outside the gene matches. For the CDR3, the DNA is TGCGCCAGCAGCTTGACGGGACAGGGTAGGAATACGCAGTATTTT. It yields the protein CASSLTGQGRNTQYF.

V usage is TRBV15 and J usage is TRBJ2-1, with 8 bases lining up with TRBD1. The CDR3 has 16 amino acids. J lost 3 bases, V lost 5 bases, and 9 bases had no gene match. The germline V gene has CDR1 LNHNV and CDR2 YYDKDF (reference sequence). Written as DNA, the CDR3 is TGTGCCACCAGCGGACTCGGCGGGACAGGCTACAATGAGCAGTTCTTC. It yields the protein CATSGLGGTGYNEQFF.

The CDR3 region is CASTMDREMDEQFF. In DNA, the CDR3 is TGTGCCAGCACTATGGACAGGGAGATGGATGAGCAGTTCTTC. This chain links TRBV9 with TRBJ2-1; 8 bases agree with TRBD1. The CDR3 has 14 residues. CDR1 and CDR2 (germline): SGDLS, YYNGEE. Losses at the gene ends were 6 bases for V and 8 bases for J; bases not matched to a gene: 10.

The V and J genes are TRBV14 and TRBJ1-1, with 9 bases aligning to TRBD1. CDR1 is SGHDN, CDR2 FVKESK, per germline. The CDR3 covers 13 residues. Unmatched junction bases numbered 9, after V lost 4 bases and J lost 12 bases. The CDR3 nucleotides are TGTGCCAGCAGCCCCAGAGGACAGGGGAAACCTTTCTTT. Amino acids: CASSPRGQGKPFF.

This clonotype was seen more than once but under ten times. The CDR3 loop reads CAISESQLAGGEEQYF. The CDR3 DNA follows: TGTGCCATCAGTGAGTCGCAGCTAGCGGGAGGAGAAGAGCAGTACTTC. The V and J genes are TRBV10-3 and TRBJ2-7; TRBD2 agrees at 11 bases. Germline V gives CDR1 ENHRY, CDR2 SYGVKD. V gave up 0 bases and J gave up 7 bases; unmatched junction bases: 8. The CDR3 totals 16 residues.

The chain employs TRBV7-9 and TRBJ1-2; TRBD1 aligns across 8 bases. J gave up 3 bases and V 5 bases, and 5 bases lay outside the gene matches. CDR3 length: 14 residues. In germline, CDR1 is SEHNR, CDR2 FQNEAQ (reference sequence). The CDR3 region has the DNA TGTGCCAGCAGCCTTCCGACAGGGGACTATGGCTACACCTTC. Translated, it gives CASSLPTGDYGYTF.

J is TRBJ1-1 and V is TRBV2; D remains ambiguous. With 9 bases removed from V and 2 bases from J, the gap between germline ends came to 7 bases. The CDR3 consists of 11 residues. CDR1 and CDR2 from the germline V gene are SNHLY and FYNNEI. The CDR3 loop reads CARDQNTEAFF. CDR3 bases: TGTGCCAGGGACCAAAACACTGAAGCTTTCTTT.

The CDR3 is CASSPPSIGEPDYEQYF. The CDR3 coding sequence is TGTGCCAGCAGCCCTCCATCAATAGGGGAACCCGACTACGAGCAGTACTTC. The chain couples TRBV7-9 to TRBJ2-5, with a tentative D call TRBD1 (5 bases). With the DNA end fitting TRBJ2-7 better, the J assignment may be wrong. The germline gives CDR1 SEHNR, CDR2 FQNEAQ (reference sequence). This CDR3 has 17 amino acids.

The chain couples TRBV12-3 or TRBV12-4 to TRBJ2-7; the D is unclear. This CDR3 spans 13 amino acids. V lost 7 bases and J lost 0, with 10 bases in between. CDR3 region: CASTSDLSYEQYF. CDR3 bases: TGTGCCAGCACCTCGGACCTCTCCTACGAGCAGTACTTC.

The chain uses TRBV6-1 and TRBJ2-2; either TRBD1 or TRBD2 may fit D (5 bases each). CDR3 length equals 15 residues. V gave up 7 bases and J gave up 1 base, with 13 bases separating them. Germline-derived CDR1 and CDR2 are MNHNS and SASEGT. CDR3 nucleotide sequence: TGTGCCAGCACTGACGGGACGGTGAACACCGGGGAGCTGTTTTTT. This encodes CASTDGTVNTGELFF.

CDR3 region: CASSLKWDPSYEQYF. CDR3 bases: TGTGCCAGCAGCCTTAAATGGGACCCTTCCTACGAGCAGTACTTC. The chain carries TRBV3-1 and TRBJ2-7; D may match TRBD1 or TRBD2 (5 bases each). Germline CDR1 is LGHDT and CDR2 is YNNKEL (reference sequence). The CDR3 loop spans 15 amino acids. Deletions cut 4 bases from V and 1 base from J, with 14 bases between.

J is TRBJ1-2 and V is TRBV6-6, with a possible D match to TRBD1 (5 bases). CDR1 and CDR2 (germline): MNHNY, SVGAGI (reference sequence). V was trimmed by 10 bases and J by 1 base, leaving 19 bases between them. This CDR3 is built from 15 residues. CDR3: CATDSVGRDNYGYTF. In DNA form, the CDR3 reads TGTGCCACCGACTCGGTGGGCAGGGATAACTATGGCTACACCTTC.

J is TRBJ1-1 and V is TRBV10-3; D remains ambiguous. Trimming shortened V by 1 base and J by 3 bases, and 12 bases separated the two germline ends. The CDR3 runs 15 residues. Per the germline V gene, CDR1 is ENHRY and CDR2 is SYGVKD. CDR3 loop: CAISEFLLSDTEAFF. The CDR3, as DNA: TGTGCCATCAGTGAGTTTCTCCTATCGGACACTGAAGCTTTCTTT.

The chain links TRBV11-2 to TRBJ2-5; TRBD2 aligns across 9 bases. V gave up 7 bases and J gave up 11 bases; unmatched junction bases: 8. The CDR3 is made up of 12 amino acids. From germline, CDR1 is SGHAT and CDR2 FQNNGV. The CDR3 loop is CASKAGGYEQYF. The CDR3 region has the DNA TGTGCCAGCAAAGCGGGGGGCTACGAACAGTACTTC.

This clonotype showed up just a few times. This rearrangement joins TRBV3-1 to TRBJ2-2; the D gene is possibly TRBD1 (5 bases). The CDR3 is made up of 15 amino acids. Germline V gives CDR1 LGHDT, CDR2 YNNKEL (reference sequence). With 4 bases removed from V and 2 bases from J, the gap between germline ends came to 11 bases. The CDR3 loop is CASSPLGRNTGELFF. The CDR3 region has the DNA TGTGCCAGCAGCCCCTTGGGGCGTAACACCGGGGAGCTGTTTTTT.

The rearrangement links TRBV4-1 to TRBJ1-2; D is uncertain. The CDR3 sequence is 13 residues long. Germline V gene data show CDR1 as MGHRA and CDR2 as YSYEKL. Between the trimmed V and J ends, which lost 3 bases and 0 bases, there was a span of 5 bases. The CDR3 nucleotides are TGCGCCAGCAGCCACGGGGCTAACTATGGCTACACCTTC. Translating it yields CASSHGANYGYTF.

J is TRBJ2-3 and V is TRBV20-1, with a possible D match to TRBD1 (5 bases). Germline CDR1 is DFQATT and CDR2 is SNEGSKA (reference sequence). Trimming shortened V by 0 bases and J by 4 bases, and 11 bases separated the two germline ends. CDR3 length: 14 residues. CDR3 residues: CSARDPQGSDTQYF. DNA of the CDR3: TGCAGTGCTAGAGATCCCCAGGGTTCAGATACGCAGTATTTT.

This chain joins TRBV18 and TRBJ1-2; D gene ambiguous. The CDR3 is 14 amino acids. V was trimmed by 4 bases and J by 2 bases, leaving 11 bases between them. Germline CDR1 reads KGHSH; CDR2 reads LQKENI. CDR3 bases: TGTGCCAGCTCACTTCAGACACGGAACTATGGCTACACCTTC. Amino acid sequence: CASSLQTRNYGYTF. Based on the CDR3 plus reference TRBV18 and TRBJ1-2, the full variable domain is NAGVMQNPRHLVRRRGQEARLRCSPMKGHSHVYWYRQLPEEGLKFMVYLQKENIIDESGMPKERFSAEFPKEGPSILRIQQVVRGDSAAYFCASSLQTRNYGYTFGSGTRLTVV.

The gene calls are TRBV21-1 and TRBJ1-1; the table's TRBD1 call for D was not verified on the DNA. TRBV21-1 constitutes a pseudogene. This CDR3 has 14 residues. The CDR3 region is CASSKIGGRAEAFF. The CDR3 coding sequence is TGTGCCAGCAGCAAAATCGGGGGTCGGGCTGAAGCTTTCTTT.

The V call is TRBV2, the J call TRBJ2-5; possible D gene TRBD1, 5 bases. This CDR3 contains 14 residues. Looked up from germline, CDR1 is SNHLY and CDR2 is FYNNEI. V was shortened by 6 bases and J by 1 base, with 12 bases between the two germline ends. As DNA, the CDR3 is TGTGCCAGCAGATCCACAGACAGCCAAGAGACCCAGTACTTC. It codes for CASRSTDSQETQYF.

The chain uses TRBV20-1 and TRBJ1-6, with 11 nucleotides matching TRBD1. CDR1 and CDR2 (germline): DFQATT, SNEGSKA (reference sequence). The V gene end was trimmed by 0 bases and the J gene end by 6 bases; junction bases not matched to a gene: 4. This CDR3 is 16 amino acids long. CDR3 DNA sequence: TGCAGTGCTAGAGATGGGACAGGGGGAATTAATTCACCCCTCCACTTT. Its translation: CSARDGTGGINSPLHF.

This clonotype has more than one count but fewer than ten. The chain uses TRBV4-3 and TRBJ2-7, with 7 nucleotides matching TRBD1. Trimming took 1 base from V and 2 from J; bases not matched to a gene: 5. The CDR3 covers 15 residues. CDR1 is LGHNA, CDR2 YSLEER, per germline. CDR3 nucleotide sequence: TGCGCCAGCAGCCAAGCCTCGACAGGGCCCTACGAGCAGTACTTC. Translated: CASSQASTGPYEQYF.

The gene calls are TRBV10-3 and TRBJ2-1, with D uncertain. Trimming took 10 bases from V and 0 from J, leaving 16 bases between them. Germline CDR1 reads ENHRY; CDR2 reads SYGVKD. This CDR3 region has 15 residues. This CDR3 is CASAVDPSSYNEQFF. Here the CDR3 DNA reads TGTGCCAGCGCGGTGGACCCAAGCTCCTACAATGAGCAGTTCTTC.

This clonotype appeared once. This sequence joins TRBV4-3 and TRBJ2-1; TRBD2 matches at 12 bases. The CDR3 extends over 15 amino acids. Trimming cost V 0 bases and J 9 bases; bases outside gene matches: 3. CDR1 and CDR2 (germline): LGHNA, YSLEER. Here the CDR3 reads CASSQDLAGGFEQFF. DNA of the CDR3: TGCGCCAGCAGCCAAGACCTAGCGGGGGGGTTTGAGCAGTTCTTC.

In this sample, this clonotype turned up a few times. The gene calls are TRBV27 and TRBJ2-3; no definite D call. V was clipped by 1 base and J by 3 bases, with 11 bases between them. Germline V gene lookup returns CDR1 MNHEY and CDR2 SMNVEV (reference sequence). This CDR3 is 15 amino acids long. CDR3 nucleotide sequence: TGTGCCAGCAGTTTATACGGCGGACGTACAGATACGCAGTATTTT. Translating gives CASSLYGGRTDTQYF.

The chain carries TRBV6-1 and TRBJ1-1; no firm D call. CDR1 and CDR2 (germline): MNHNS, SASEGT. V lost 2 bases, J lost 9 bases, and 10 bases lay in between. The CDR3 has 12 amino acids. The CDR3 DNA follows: TGTGCCAGCAGTGAATCCTGGGCTAAAGCTTTCTTT. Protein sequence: CASSESWAKAFF.

The CDR3 reads CASSQPPEQETQYF. CDR3 in DNA: TGTGCCAGCAGCCAACCGCCCGAACAAGAGACCCAGTACTTC. This sequence joins TRBV3-1 and TRBJ2-5; D not certain. Germline V gene data show CDR1 as LGHDT and CDR2 as YNNKEL (reference sequence). The germline V and J ends were trimmed by 2 bases and 2 bases, with 9 bases remaining between them. This CDR3 is built from 14 residues.

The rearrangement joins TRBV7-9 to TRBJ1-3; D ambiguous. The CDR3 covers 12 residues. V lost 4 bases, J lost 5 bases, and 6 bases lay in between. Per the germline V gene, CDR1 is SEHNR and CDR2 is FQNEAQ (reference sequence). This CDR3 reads CASSSFRNTIYF. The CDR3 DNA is TGTGCCAGCAGCTCGTTTCGAAACACCATATATTTT.

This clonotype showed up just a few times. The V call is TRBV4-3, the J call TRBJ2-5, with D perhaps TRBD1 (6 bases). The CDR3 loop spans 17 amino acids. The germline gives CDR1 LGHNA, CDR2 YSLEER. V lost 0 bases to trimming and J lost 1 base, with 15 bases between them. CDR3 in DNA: TGCGCCAGCAGCCAAGACCCGGGACACTTCACCCAAGAGACCCAGTACTTC. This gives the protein CASSQDPGHFTQETQYF.

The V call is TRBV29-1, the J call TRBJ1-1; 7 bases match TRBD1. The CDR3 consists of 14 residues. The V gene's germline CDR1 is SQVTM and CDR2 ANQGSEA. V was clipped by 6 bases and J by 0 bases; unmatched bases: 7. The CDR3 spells CSVEKGQMNTEAFF. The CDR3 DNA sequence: TGCAGCGTAGAGAAGGGACAGATGAACACTGAAGCTTTCTTT. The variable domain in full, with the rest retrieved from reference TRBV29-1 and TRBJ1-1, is SAVISQKPSRDICQRGTSLTIQCQVDSQVTMMFWYRQQPGQSLTLIATANQGSEATYESGFVIDKFPISRPNLTFSTLTVSNMSPEDSSIYLCSVEKGQMNTEAFFGQGTRLTVV.